Given below is one TCR beta chain in context. As yet, its antigen is unknown. Clones were sequenced by immunoSEQ multiplex PCR, and TCRdb holds only the in-frame ones, with some missing. The profile shows more than 85,000 clones, approximately 88% of them singletons. The sample belongs to a study of identifying expanded T cells in peripheral blood. Overall study results and limits: Clone count variance between roughly 2-week samples rose with total template count. Over two and four weeks, about 16 and 20 clones changed, versus around 1.3 between replicates.

The CDR3 is 13 residues long. CDR1 and CDR2 (germline): LNHDA, SQIVND (reference sequence). The V end lost 5 bases, the J end lost 7 bases, and 12 bases lay between the germline ends. During the collection period, no donor immune events like infections were recorded. Input material: blood. The sequence came from a person between 18 and 69 years old in good health. This rearrangement joins TRBV19 to TRBJ1-5, with a possible D match to TRBD1 (5 bases). The chain's CDR3 is CASSGQGTQPQHF. The DNA of the CDR3 is TGTGCCAGTAGTGGTCAGGGTACGCAGCCCCAGCATTTT.